Below are 19 T cell receptor beta chains sequenced from a single sample in a study of siplizumab effects on memory and regulatory T cells. This table comes from immunoSEQ multiplex PCR, and its TCRdb copy is limited to in-frame clones, with some not included. The sample consists of approximately 13,000 clones, about 40% of them appearing once. These receptors' targets are unknown. Coculturing was carried out on the mixed lymphocyte reaction cells. It lasted roughly 6 days and was done at 37°C. The material sequenced was CFSE-low (dividing) CD8+ T cells sorted from an allogeneic mixed lymphocyte reaction. These receptors originate from a human donor in good health; the cells came from an allogeneic mixed lymphocyte reaction.

The rearrangement uses TRBV19 and TRBJ1-1, with D maybe TRBD1 (6 bases). The CDR3 consists of 12 residues. In germline, CDR1 is LNHDA, CDR2 SQIVND (reference sequence). V was shortened by 10 bases and J by 6 bases, with 15 bases between the two germline ends. The CDR3 DNA reads as TGTGCCACTAAGTTCGGGGGCTCTGAAGCTTTCTTT. It translates to CATKFGGSEAFF.

This clone is labeled as medium-sized. The chain couples TRBV7-9 to TRBJ1-2; 8 bases match TRBD1. After removal of 4 bases from V and 4 bases from J, the junction contained 8 bases not matched to a gene. CDR1 is SEHNR and CDR2 is FQNEAQ in the germline V gene (reference sequence). There are 15 residues in the CDR3. This CDR3 is CASSSRDRTSYGYTF. In nucleotides, the CDR3 is TGTGCCAGCAGCTCGCGGGACAGGACATCCTATGGCTACACCTTC.

There are a few counts of this clone. The genes are TRBV6-6 and TRBJ2-1; TRBD1 matches 7 bases. This CDR3 is 15 amino acids long. The junction had 3 bases not matched to a gene; V was cut back by 0 bases and J by 4 bases. Germline CDR1 and CDR2: MNHNY and SVGAGI (reference sequence). The CDR3 here is CASSYSGQPYNEQFF. The CDR3 nucleotides are TGTGCCAGCAGTTACTCGGGACAGCCATACAATGAGCAGTTCTTC.

The gene calls are TRBV13 and TRBJ2-1, with 10 bases lining up with TRBD1. CDR3 length: 15 residues. Germline CDR1 and CDR2: PRHDT and FYEKMQ (reference sequence). The junction had 5 bases not matched to a gene; V was cut back by 5 bases and J by 4 bases. CDR3: CASSPQGQGYNEQFF. The CDR3 DNA reads TGTGCCAGCAGCCCCCAGGGACAGGGGTACAATGAGCAGTTCTTC. Based on the CDR3 plus reference TRBV13 and TRBJ2-1, the full variable domain is AAGVIQSPRHLIKEKRETATLKCYPIPRHDTVYWYQQGPGQDPQFLISFYEKMQSDKGSIPDRFSAQQFSDYHSELNMSSLELGDSALYFCASSPQGQGYNEQFFGPGTRLTVL.

By proportion, this clone is medium-sized. The rearrangement links TRBV4-1 to TRBJ1-3; D is unclear. The germline V gene encodes CDR1 MGHRA and CDR2 YSYEKL. There are 16 residues in the CDR3. Trimming stripped 0 bases from V and 0 bases from J, with 9 bases between. The CDR3 is CASSQERPHSGNTIYF. In DNA form, the CDR3 reads TGCGCCAGCAGCCAAGAACGGCCCCACTCTGGAAACACCATATATTTT.

Judged by abundance, this clone is medium-sized. CDR3 in DNA: TGTGCCAGCAGCCAGCGGGAGGGCCCTCTAGGTGAGCAGTTCTTC. Protein product: CASSQREGPLGEQFF. The chain joins TRBV9 to TRBJ2-1, with TRBD2 matching over 10 bases. The CDR3 consists of 15 residues. Germline-derived CDR1 and CDR2 are SGDLS and YYNGEE. V shed 4 bases and J 9 bases; nucleotides not matched to a gene: 10.

This clone was counted between two and nine times. This sequence joins TRBV7-9 and TRBJ1-4; D is unclear. The germline CDR1 and CDR2 sequences are SEHNR and FQNEAQ (reference sequence). This CDR3 comprises 14 residues. Trimming removed 3 bases at V and 8 bases at J, with 13 bases between. The chain's CDR3 is CASSFSGPQEKLFF. The CDR3 nucleotides read TGTGCCAGCAGCTTTTCGGGCCCCCAGGAAAAACTGTTTTTT. Based on the CDR3 plus reference TRBV7-9 and TRBJ1-4, the full variable domain is DTGVSQNPRHKITKRGQNVTFRCDPISEHNRLYWYRQTLGQGPEFLTYFQNEAQLEKSRLLSDRFSAERPKGSFSTLEIQRTEQGDSAMYLCASSFSGPQEKLFFGSGTQLSVL.

In regard to this clone: This could be a read error, since a much larger clone is one nucleotide away. The same CDR3 can be traced to other DNA sequences in this sample. V is TRBV5-8 and J is TRBJ2-1, with 7 bases matching TRBD2. The CDR3 has 16 amino acids. CDR1 and CDR2 from the germline V gene are SGHTS and YDEGEE. With V trimmed by 1 base and J by 3 bases, 7 bases remained unmatched. CDR3 sequence (DNA): TGTGCCAGCAGCTTGATGGGGCTAGCGGACTACAATGAGCAGTTCTTC. This gives the protein CASSLMGLADYNEQFF. The whole variable domain, filled in from reference TRBV5-8 and TRBJ2-1, reads EAGVTQSPTHLIKTRGQQATLRCSPISGHTSVYWYQQALGLGLQFLLWYDEGEERNRGNFPPRFSGRQFPNYSSELNVNALELEDSALYLCASSLMGLADYNEQFFGPGTRLTVL.

This clone is medium-sized (0.01 to 0.1%). This chain connects TRBV2 to TRBJ1-5, with a possible D match to TRBD1 (5 bases). The V end lost 1 base, the J end lost 7 bases, and 11 bases lay between the germline ends. This CDR3 comprises 14 residues. Per the germline V gene, CDR1 is SNHLY and CDR2 is FYNNEI. CDR3 nucleotides: TGTGCCAGCAGTGAAGACCAGGGTTGGCAGCCCCAGCATTTT. It specifies CASSEDQGWQPQHF.

This clone was seen only a few times. DNA for the CDR3: TGCGCCAGCAGCCAAGATGGCCTAGCGGGGTACAATGAGCAGTTCTTC. It codes for CASSQDGLAGYNEQFF. The chain carries TRBV4-3 and TRBJ2-1; 9 bases are shared with TRBD2. This CDR3 comprises 16 residues. Per the germline V gene, CDR1 is LGHNA and CDR2 is YSLEER. V was pared by 0 bases and J by 4 bases, with 4 bases of the junction left unmatched.

The V and J genes are TRBV7-9 and TRBJ2-7; no definite D call. Trimming took 1 base from V and 4 from J, leaving 5 bases between them. The CDR3 has 12 amino acids. The germline V gene has CDR1 SEHNR and CDR2 FQNEAQ (reference sequence). In nucleotides, the CDR3 is TGTGCCAGCAGCTTAGTCAAATACGAGCAGTACTTC. It encodes CASSLVKYEQYF.

This chain uses TRBV27 with TRBJ1-1; a possible D gene is TRBD1 (6 bases). The V gene lost 8 bases and the J gene lost 3 bases, with 13 bases spanning the gap. The CDR3 is 13 residues long. The germline V gene has CDR1 MNHEY and CDR2 SMNVEV (reference sequence). CDR3 in DNA: TGTGCCAGCGGGGAAACAGGGTACACTGAAGCTTTCTTT. Its protein is CASGETGYTEAFF.

V is TRBV4-1 and J is TRBJ1-3, with D perhaps TRBD1 (5 bases). The CDR3 runs to 15 residues. The V and J ends lost 0 bases and 2 bases respectively, with 8 bases between them. CDR1 and CDR2 from the germline V gene are MGHRA and YSYEKL. This CDR3 reads CASSQDWGAGNTIYF. The CDR3 DNA sequence: TGCGCCAGCAGCCAAGACTGGGGGGCTGGAAACACCATATATTTT.

This sequence joins TRBV6-1 and TRBJ1-2; D gene unclear. This CDR3 has 15 amino acids. Germline V CDR1 and CDR2: MNHNS, SASEGT. The V and J ends lost 2 bases and 7 bases respectively, with 17 bases between them. This chain's CDR3 is CASSEYGELGGGYTF. The CDR3, as DNA: TGTGCCAGCAGTGAATACGGGGAGTTAGGCGGTGGCTACACCTTC.

V usage is TRBV4-3 and J usage is TRBJ2-7, with D perhaps matching TRBD2 (6 bases). The CDR3 is 13 amino acids. Between the trimmed V and J ends, which lost 4 bases and 2 bases, there was a span of 9 bases. From germline, CDR1 is LGHNA and CDR2 YSLEER. The chain's CDR3 is CASSPTSTYEQYF. Written as DNA, the CDR3 is TGCGCCAGCAGCCCGACTAGTACCTACGAGCAGTACTTC.

The CDR3 spells CAISGTSGSYEQYF. DNA of the CDR3: TGTGCCATCAGTGGTACTAGCGGGAGCTACGAGCAGTACTTC. The V call is TRBV10-3, the J call TRBJ2-7; the match to TRBD2 covers 11 bases. The CDR3 is 14 amino acids. Per germline, CDR1 ENHRY and CDR2 SYGVKD. Trimming removed 4 bases from V and 3 bases from J; junction bases left unmatched: 2.

This clone occurred a few times. V and J are TRBV4-2 and TRBJ2-3; D remains ambiguous. The length of the CDR3 is 14 residues. V lost 1 base to trimming and J lost 3 bases, with 8 bases between them. From germline, CDR1 is LGHNA and CDR2 YNFKEQ. The CDR3, as DNA: TGTGCCAGCAGCCAAGGTACCGGAACAGATACGCAGTATTTT. Protein: CASSQGTGTDTQYF.

This clone was observed a handful of times. V is TRBV27 and J is TRBJ2-3; the D call may be TRBD1 or TRBD2 (6 bases each). The CDR3 length is 14 residues. V was pared by 3 bases and J by 4 bases, with 11 bases between. The germline CDR1 and CDR2 sequences are MNHEY and SMNVEV (reference sequence). The CDR3 spells CASSLTGAADTQYF. DNA for the CDR3: TGTGCCAGCAGTTTGACGGGGGCGGCAGATACGCAGTATTTT.

This clone occurred a few times. The chain recombines TRBV5-1 with TRBJ2-3; TRBD1 matches at 7 bases. The V and J ends lost 1 base and 3 bases, in that order; junction bases with no gene match: 14. The CDR3 sequence is 18 residues long. CDR1 and CDR2 from the germline V gene are SGHRS and YFSETQ. The DNA of the CDR3 is TGCGCCAGCAGCTTGAGACAGGGAGTGGGAGCCGAGACAGATACGCAGTATTTT. It translates to CASSLRQGVGAETDTQYF.